This entry lists 2 T cell receptor beta chains sequenced from one sample in a study of cytomegalovirus exposure and HLA in healthy donors. The PCR had 60 Vbeta and 13 Jbeta primers. Clones were sequenced by immunoSEQ multiplex PCR, and TCRdb holds only the in-frame ones, with some missing. The sample lists around 89,000 clones; roughly three quarters were seen once. The sample comprised PBMCs. These receptors were obtained from a man aged 40-49 years in good health and CMV-seronegative.

The chain employs TRBV7-8 and TRBJ1-4, with unresolved D. The CDR3 covers 15 residues. The V gene lost 5 bases and the J gene lost 4 bases, with 14 bases spanning the gap. Germline values: CDR1 SGHVS, CDR2 FQNEAQ. This CDR3 is CASSPVRLHNEKLFF. The CDR3 region has the DNA TGTGCCAGCAGCCCAGTGCGGTTACATAATGAAAAACTGTTTTTT.

This clone was observed once. The V gene is TRBV7-6, the J gene TRBJ2-7; weak D call: TRBD1 (6 bases). The CDR3 covers 13 residues. With 3 bases removed from V and 3 bases from J, the gap between germline ends came to 9 bases. CDR1 SGHVS and CDR2 FNYEAQ come from the germline V gene. The CDR3 sequence: CASSLGRGYEQYF. The CDR3 DNA follows: TGTGCCAGCAGCTTGGGCAGGGGCTACGAGCAGTACTTC.